The next 30 T cell receptor beta chains were all read from a single sample in a study of OX40 agonist ivuxolimab in advanced cancers. Repertoires were generated with immunoSEQ multiplex PCR, while TCRdb's copy carries only in-frame clones and drops some. The sample contains fewer than 90,000 clones, about 93% of which appear only once. The sequencing used CD4+ or CD8+ T cells sorted from blood, collected in a trial of the OX40 agonist ivuxolimab. Every receptor here comes from an adult with an advanced solid tumor such as melanoma, head and neck, liver or kidney cancer.

The rearrangement uses TRBV27 and TRBJ2-7; D is possibly TRBD1 or TRBD2 (6 bases each). CDR1 and CDR2 (germline): MNHEY, SMNVEV (reference sequence). Trimming took 7 bases from V and 6 from J, leaving 19 bases between them. The CDR3 length is 14 residues. This CDR3 reads CASMGGGAPGEQYF. The CDR3, as DNA: TGTGCCAGCATGGGGGGCGGGGCCCCGGGCGAGCAGTACTTC.

The chain is built from TRBV28 and TRBJ1-2; TRBD1 might be the D (5 bases). Germline CDR1 MDHEN, CDR2 SYDVKM. Trimming left V 8 bases short and J 5 bases short, with 21 bases between. CDR3 length: 15 residues. In DNA form, the CDR3 reads TGTGCCAGCGTAGGTTCGGGACCGTATTTTTATGGCTACACCTTC. Its translation is CASVGSGPYFYGYTF.

This clone has only one observation. The genes are TRBV7-6 and TRBJ2-1, with 10 bases fitting TRBD1. Germline assignment: CDR1 SGHVS and CDR2 FNYEAQ. This CDR3 is 16 amino acids long. The V segment lost 0 bases and the J segment 7 bases; nucleotides outside the gene matches: 6. The CDR3 loop is CASSLATGTGANEQFF. In nucleotides, the CDR3 is TGTGCCAGCAGCTTAGCGACCGGGACAGGGGCGAATGAGCAGTTCTTC.

In its sample, this clone was seen a few times. The rearrangement joins TRBV2 to TRBJ2-3; D is undetermined. Germline CDR1 and CDR2: SNHLY and FYNNEI. The CDR3 is 13 amino acids. V was pared by 8 bases and J by 0 bases, with 9 bases between. The CDR3 reads CASGQPSTDTQYF. The DNA for the CDR3 is TGTGCCAGCGGCCAACCTAGCACAGATACGCAGTATTTT.

The chain has TRBV6-5 and TRBJ1-2; D unresolved. V lost 0 bases and J 8 bases, leaving 7 bases between the germline ends. This CDR3 has 12 amino acids. Germline CDR1 is MNHEY and CDR2 is SVGAGI. CDR3 nucleotide sequence: TGTGCCAGCAGTTACTCGGGGAGAGGCTACACCTTC. It specifies CASSYSGRGYTF.

The chain joins TRBV9 to TRBJ1-3, with D uncertain. This CDR3 region has 16 residues. With 0 bases removed from V and 0 bases from J, the gap between germline ends came to 10 bases. The germline V gene has CDR1 SGDLS and CDR2 YYNGEE. DNA for the CDR3: TGTGCCAGCAGCGTAGAAGACATAGACTCTGGAAACACCATATATTTT. Translating it yields CASSVEDIDSGNTIYF.

The chain is built from TRBV7-9 and TRBJ2-7; D possibly matches TRBD1 or TRBD2 (5 bases each). The CDR3 spans 14 residues. V shed 3 bases and J shed 0 bases, with 9 bases lying between them. The germline CDR1 and CDR2 sequences are SEHNR and FQNEAQ (reference sequence). CDR3 nucleotide sequence: TGTGCCAGCAGCTTCTCAGGGAGCTCCTACGAGCAGTACTTC. Its translation: CASSFSGSSYEQYF.

This clone has just one count. This chain connects TRBV7-9 to TRBJ2-5; the D call may be TRBD1 or TRBD2 (5 bases each). V lost 1 base and J 4 bases, leaving 10 bases between the germline ends. Germline-derived CDR1 and CDR2 are SEHNR and FQNEAQ (reference sequence). The CDR3 sequence is 14 residues long. The DNA of the CDR3 is TGTGCCAGCAGCTTAGTTCCGGGGCGAGAGACCCAGTACTTC. Protein product: CASSLVPGRETQYF.

V is TRBV28 and J is TRBJ2-7, with D possibly being TRBD2 (6 bases). V gave up 3 bases and J gave up 5 bases, with 11 bases separating them. The CDR3 runs 13 residues. Germline assignment: CDR1 MDHEN and CDR2 SYDVKM. CDR3 amino acids: CASSFWGEDEQYF. CDR3 in DNA: TGTGCCAGCAGTTTCTGGGGGGAGGACGAGCAGTACTTC. The whole variable domain, filled in from reference TRBV28 and TRBJ2-7, reads DVKVTQSSRYLVKRTGEKVFLECVQDMDHENMFWYRQDPGLGLRLIYFSYDVKMKEKGDIPEGYSVSREKKERFSLILESASTNQTSMYLCASSFWGEDEQYFGPGTRLTVT.

This clone was counted between two and nine times. The J gene is TRBJ2-7, the V gene TRBV19; 8 nucleotides agree with TRBD1. This CDR3 region has 14 residues. Losses at the gene ends were 1 base for V and 2 bases for J; bases not matched to a gene: 1. Per the germline V gene, CDR1 is LNHDA and CDR2 is SQIVND (reference sequence). CDR3 loop: CASSIGTGPYEQYF. The CDR3 DNA reads as TGTGCCAGTAGTATAGGGACAGGGCCCTACGAGCAGTACTTC. The whole variable domain, filled in from reference TRBV19 and TRBJ2-7, reads DGGITQSPKYLFRKEGQNVTLSCEQNLNHDAMYWYRQDPGQGLRLIYYSQIVNDFQKGDIAEGYSVSREKKESFPLTVTSAQKNPTAFYLCASSIGTGPYEQYFGPGTRLTVT.

This chain uses TRBV7-8 with TRBJ2-7; the D gene is possibly TRBD1 (5 bases). The CDR3 runs 15 residues. Trimming took 3 bases from V and 2 from J, leaving 14 bases between them. Germline V gives CDR1 SGHVS, CDR2 FQNEAQ. The CDR3 reads CASSFKQDLPYEQYF. The CDR3 DNA follows: TGTGCCAGCAGCTTTAAACAGGACCTCCCCTACGAGCAGTACTTC.

This clone was observed a few times. The V gene is TRBV10-3, the J gene TRBJ2-7; 9 bases agree with TRBD2. This CDR3 is 13 amino acids long. V shed 5 bases, J shed 5 bases, and the junction held 4 bases outside the gene matches. Germline V gene lookup returns CDR1 ENHRY and CDR2 SYGVKD. Here the CDR3 reads CAISKRTSDEQYF. The CDR3 nucleotides read TGTGCCATCAGTAAAAGGACTAGCGACGAGCAGTACTTC.

The chain joins TRBV19 to TRBJ1-5; D is ambiguous. This CDR3 spans 14 amino acids. Germline CDR1 reads LNHDA; CDR2 reads SQIVND (reference sequence). The V end was cut by 2 bases, the J end by 5 bases, with 10 bases between. CDR3 sequence: CASSIMRVDQPQHF. As DNA, the CDR3 is TGTGCCAGTAGTATAATGAGGGTTGATCAGCCCCAGCATTTT.

CDR3: CASSQRGDSTTDTQYF. In nucleotides, the CDR3 is TGCGCCAGCAGCCAGAGGGGGGACAGCACCACAGATACGCAGTATTTT. This sequence joins TRBV4-3 and TRBJ2-3, with TRBD1 as a possible D gene (7 bases). V was cut by 3 bases and J by 2 bases, with 15 bases left in between. CDR3 length: 16 residues. Germline loops: CDR1 LGHNA, CDR2 YSLEER.

The CDR3 nucleotides are TGCGCCAGCCGGACAGGGGTCTGCGAGCAGTACTTC. It encodes CASRTGVCEQYF. V and J are TRBV10-1 and TRBJ2-7; 9 positions match TRBD1. The CDR3 length is 12 residues. Per the germline V gene, CDR1 is WNHNN and CDR2 is SYGVQD (reference sequence). V trimming: 8 bases; J trimming: 6 bases; junction bases outside the gene matches: 5.

This chain uses TRBV6-5 with TRBJ2-1, with TRBD2 matching over 8 bases. Unmatched junction bases numbered 5, after V lost 7 bases and J lost 12 bases. Germline CDR1 MNHEY, CDR2 SVGAGI. The CDR3 has 11 amino acids. The CDR3 sequence is CASTRGGVQFF. CDR3 DNA sequence: TGTGCCAGCACCCGGGGGGGGGTGCAGTTCTTC.

The chain recombines TRBV6-5 with TRBJ1-1; D gene unclear. Trimming stripped 0 bases from V and 13 bases from J, with 18 bases between. Germline-derived CDR1 and CDR2 are MNHEY and SVGAGI. The CDR3 contains 14 residues. The CDR3: CASSYSGSYPKGFF. The CDR3 bases are TGTGCCAGCAGTTACTCTGGCAGTTACCCGAAGGGTTTCTTT.

This sequence joins TRBV5-1 and TRBJ1-1, with TRBD1 as a possible D gene (5 bases). Per germline, CDR1 SGHRS and CDR2 YFSETQ. The CDR3 has 14 residues. Trimming stripped 0 bases from V and 1 base from J, with 7 bases between. CDR3 region: CASSLAGGNTEAFF. The CDR3 region has the DNA TGCGCCAGCAGCTTGGCGGGGGGGAACACTGAAGCTTTCTTT.

This clone has only one observation. V usage is TRBV27 and J usage is TRBJ2-1; maybe TRBD2 (5 bases). The CDR3 has 13 amino acids. V gave up 6 bases and J gave up 5 bases, with 11 bases separating them. Germline V gene sequence: CDR1 MNHEY, CDR2 SMNVEV (reference sequence). Written as DNA, the CDR3 is TGTGCCAGCAGAAGCGGACTCCACAATGAGCAGTTCTTC. Its protein product is CASRSGLHNEQFF.

The J gene is TRBJ2-7, the V gene TRBV9; 8 bases align to TRBD2. V shed 0 bases, J shed 4 bases, and the junction held 9 bases outside the gene matches. Germline V gene lookup returns CDR1 SGDLS and CDR2 YYNGEE. The CDR3 spans 16 residues. The CDR3 protein is CASSVDGGGPGYEQYF. As DNA, the CDR3 is TGTGCCAGCAGCGTAGACGGCGGGGGGCCAGGATACGAGCAGTACTTC.

This clone was found once. The DNA for the CDR3 is TGTGCCAGCAGTTACTCGAGGCTTTACAATGAGCAGTTCTTC. Amino acid sequence: CASSYSRLYNEQFF. V gene TRBV6-5 combines with J gene TRBJ2-1; the D is unclear. CDR1 and CDR2 (germline): MNHEY, SVGAGI. Trimming removed 0 bases from V and 4 bases from J, with 7 bases in between. CDR3 length equals 14 residues.

The chain uses TRBV7-8 and TRBJ1-1, with 8 bases aligning to TRBD1. The V and J ends lost 5 bases and 6 bases, in that order; junction bases with no gene match: 8. This CDR3 has 14 residues. CDR1 and CDR2 from the germline V gene are SGHVS and FQNEAQ. This chain's CDR3 is CASSLGQAIPEAFF. The CDR3 DNA sequence: TGTGCCAGCAGCCTGGGACAGGCAATTCCTGAAGCTTTCTTT.

This clone was detected only once. The chain uses TRBV7-8 and TRBJ1-5; 7 nucleotides match TRBD1. J was trimmed by 5 bases and V by 5 bases; bases with no gene match: 12. Germline V gene data show CDR1 as SGHVS and CDR2 as FQNEAQ. The CDR3 is 16 amino acids. DNA of the CDR3: TGTGCCAGCAGCCCCAGTTCGACAGGGATCTATCAGCCCCAGCATTTT. This codes for CASSPSSTGIYQPQHF.

The rearrangement links TRBV5-1 to TRBJ2-2; a weak D match, TRBD2 (6 bases). Germline CDR1 SGHRS, CDR2 YFSETQ. The CDR3 has 14 residues. V was pared by 6 bases and J by 3 bases, with 12 bases between. The CDR3: CASTPGGDTGELFF. CDR3 nucleotide sequence: TGCGCCAGCACCCCCGGGGGTGACACCGGGGAGCTGTTTTTT.

The rearrangement joins TRBV19 to TRBJ1-5; D may be TRBD1 (5 bases). V lost 2 bases to trimming and J lost 3 bases, with 14 bases between them. The CDR3 loop spans 16 amino acids. The germline V gene has CDR1 LNHDA and CDR2 SQIVND (reference sequence). CDR3 sequence (DNA): TGTGCCAGTAGTATAAGACAGCGCAGGACCAATCAGCCCCAGCATTTT. Translating gives CASSIRQRRTNQPQHF.

The chain carries TRBV7-9 and TRBJ1-1; 8 bases match TRBD1. V lost 5 bases to trimming and J lost 3 bases; unmatched junction nucleotides: 8. Per the germline V gene, CDR1 is SEHNR and CDR2 is FQNEAQ (reference sequence). This CDR3 region has 15 residues. In DNA, the CDR3 is TGTGCCAGCAGCCCCCGGACAGGGAGAGACACTGAAGCTTTCTTT. Translating it yields CASSPRTGRDTEAFF.

The rearrangement uses TRBV30 and TRBJ1-6; TRBD1 aligns across 8 bases. The junction had 12 bases not matched to a gene; V was cut back by 2 bases and J by 0 bases. Germline lookup yields CDR1 GTSNPN and CDR2 SVGIG (reference sequence). This CDR3 is 19 amino acids long. The CDR3 DNA is TGTGCCTGGAGTCCTCCCCGCCGGGACAGGAGCTCCTATAATTCACCCCTCCACTTT. Translated, it gives CAWSPPRRDRSSYNSPLHF.

The chain links TRBV19 to TRBJ2-7, with D possibly being TRBD1 (7 bases). CDR1 and CDR2 (germline): LNHDA, SQIVND (reference sequence). V was cut by 7 bases and J by 3 bases, with 22 bases left in between. The CDR3 contains 16 residues. The chain's CDR3 is CASTGGGRDSLYEQYF. The CDR3, as DNA: TGTGCCAGTACTGGAGGGGGCAGAGACAGCCTCTACGAGCAGTACTTC.

The chain uses TRBV4-2 and TRBJ2-2, with D perhaps being TRBD1 or TRBD2 (5 bases each). Germline V gives CDR1 LGHNA, CDR2 YNFKEQ. V lost 5 bases and J 7 bases, leaving 8 bases between the germline ends. This CDR3 contains 12 residues. The CDR3 DNA is TGTGCCAGCAGCGGGGGAGACGGGGAGCTGTTTTTT. Translated, it gives CASSGGDGELFF.

The gene calls are TRBV13 and TRBJ1-2, with D uncertain. The CDR3 totals 16 residues. Germline V lookup: CDR1 PRHDT, CDR2 FYEKMQ (reference sequence). V was cut by 5 bases and J by 3 bases, with 19 bases left in between. The CDR3 loop reads CASSGVAAGADYGYTF. The CDR3 region has the DNA TGTGCCAGCAGCGGGGTAGCGGCGGGAGCTGACTATGGCTACACCTTC.